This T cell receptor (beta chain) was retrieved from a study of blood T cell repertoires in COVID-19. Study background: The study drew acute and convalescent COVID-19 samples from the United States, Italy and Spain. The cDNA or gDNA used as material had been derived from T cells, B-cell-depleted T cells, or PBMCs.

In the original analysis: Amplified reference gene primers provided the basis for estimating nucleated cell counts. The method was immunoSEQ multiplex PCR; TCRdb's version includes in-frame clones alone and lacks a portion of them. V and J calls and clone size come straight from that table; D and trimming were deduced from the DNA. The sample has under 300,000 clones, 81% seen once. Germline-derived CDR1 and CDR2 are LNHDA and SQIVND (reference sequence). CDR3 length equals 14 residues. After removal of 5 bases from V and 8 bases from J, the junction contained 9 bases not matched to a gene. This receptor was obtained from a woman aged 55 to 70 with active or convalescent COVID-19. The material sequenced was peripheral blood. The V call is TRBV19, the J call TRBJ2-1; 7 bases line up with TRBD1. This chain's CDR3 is CASSQGQLKHEQFF. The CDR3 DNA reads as TGTGCCAGTAGTCAGGGACAGTTAAAGCATGAGCAGTTCTTC.